The entry below gives a single T cell receptor (beta chain) sequence along with its context. These data originate in a study of cytomegalovirus exposure and HLA in healthy donors. Germline CDR1 and CDR2: KGHSH and LQKENI. This CDR3 has 16 residues. Trimming took 1 base from V and 3 from J; bases not matched to a gene: 6. PCR primers comprised 60 Vbeta and 13 Jbeta primers. Some clones are missing from TCRdb's copy, which holds only in-frame ones; the method was immunoSEQ multiplex PCR. The sample has 110,000 or so clones, over 65% seen once. The specimen sequenced was PBMCs. The origin of this receptor is a man aged 40-49 years in good health and CMV-seropositive. The chain recombines TRBV18 with TRBJ2-1, with 7 bases fitting TRBD2. The CDR3 bases are TGTGCCAGCTCACCACTGCCTAGCGGAGGCTACAATGAGCAGTTCTTC. Amino acids: CASSPLPSGGYNEQFF.